At least ten counts were recorded for the clone carrying this TCR beta chain. Amplification of ligated cDNA took four PCR rounds with SP2 and nested alpha and beta constant primers. MiXCR was run by TCRdb on the 5' RACE reads, yielding one entry per CDR3 protein. The profile shows roughly 48,000 distinct CDR3 sequences, approximately 4.5% of them singletons. The entry originates in a study of naive and memory T cell subsets. A UMI-containing oligonucleotide was joined by 3' ligation to the TCR cDNA template. Germline V CDR1 and CDR2: SQVTM, ANQGSEA. The trim removed 6 bases at V and 7 bases at J, leaving 4 bases unmatched. This CDR3 is 11 amino acids long.

This sequence joins TRBV29-1 and TRBJ1-2, with 8 nucleotides matching TRBD1. The TCR was taken from a female donor in good health. For the CDR3, the DNA is TGCAGCGTAGACAGGGGTGGTGGCTACACCTTC. This encodes CSVDRGGGYTF.